The table lists the clone carrying this TCR beta chain with a few counts. Its antigen is undetermined. The data derive from a study of shared clonotypes between healthy human individuals. Study-level information: Three plates each covered CD4 naive and memory; CD8 naive two, CD8 memory one. Study results and caveats: Large sequencing depth failed to make sorted-subset sequencing complete, rarefaction showed. When naive CD4 clonotypes were compared across several donors, around 5% were shared.

The assay was immunoSEQ multiplex PCR, and TCRdb's table has in-frame clones only and misses some. The sample lists over a million clones, 70% to 80% occurring once. The ends lost 2 bases at V and 4 bases at J; junction bases unmatched: 7. Germline CDR1 and CDR2: MNHNY and SVGAGI (reference sequence). The CDR3 contains 16 residues. Sequenced input: memory CD4+ T cells from PBMCs. Subset in this sample: CD45RA-negative fraction. The chain joins TRBV6-6 to TRBJ1-1, with 10 bases fitting TRBD1. The source of this sequence is a man aged 18 to 29 in good health. Some clones in this sample may be carry-over from other donors' samples. The CDR3 is CASSYQPTGGITEAFF. The CDR3 DNA reads as TGTGCCAGCAGTTACCAACCGACAGGGGGCATCACTGAAGCTTTCTTT.